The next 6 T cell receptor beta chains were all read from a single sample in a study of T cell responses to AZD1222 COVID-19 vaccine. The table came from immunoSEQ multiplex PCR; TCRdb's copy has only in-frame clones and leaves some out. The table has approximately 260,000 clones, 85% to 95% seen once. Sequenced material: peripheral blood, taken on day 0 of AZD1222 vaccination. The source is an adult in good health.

The DNA for the CDR3 is TGTGCCAGCAGGGTACATGATGGAAATTCACCCCTCCACTTT. Protein sequence: CASRVHDGNSPLHF. The J gene is TRBJ1-6, the V gene TRBV6-5; no definite D call. CDR3 size: 14 residues. Germline V gene data show CDR1 as MNHEY and CDR2 as SVGAGI. V was trimmed by 6 bases and J by 7 bases, leaving 13 bases between them.

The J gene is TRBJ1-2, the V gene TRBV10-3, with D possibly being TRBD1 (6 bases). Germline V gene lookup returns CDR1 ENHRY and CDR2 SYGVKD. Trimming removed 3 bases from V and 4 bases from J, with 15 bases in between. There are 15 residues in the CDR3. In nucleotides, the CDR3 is TGTGCCATCAGTGAAAAACAGGGTAATAGCTATGGCTACACCTTC. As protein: CAISEKQGNSYGYTF.

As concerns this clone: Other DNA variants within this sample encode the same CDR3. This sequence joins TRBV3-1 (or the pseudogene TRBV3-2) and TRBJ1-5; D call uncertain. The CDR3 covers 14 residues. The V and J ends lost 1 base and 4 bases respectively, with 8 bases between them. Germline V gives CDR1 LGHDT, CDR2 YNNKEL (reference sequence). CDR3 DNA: TGTGCCAGCAGCCAAGCCGGGGTTAATCAGCCCCAGCATTTT. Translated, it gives CASSQAGVNQPQHF.

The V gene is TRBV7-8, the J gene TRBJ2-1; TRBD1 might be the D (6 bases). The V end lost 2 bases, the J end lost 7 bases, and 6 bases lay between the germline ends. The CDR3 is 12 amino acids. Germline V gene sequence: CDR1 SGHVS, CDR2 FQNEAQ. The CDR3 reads CASSLQGNEQFF. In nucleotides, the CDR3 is TGTGCCAGCAGCTTACAGGGGAATGAGCAGTTCTTC.

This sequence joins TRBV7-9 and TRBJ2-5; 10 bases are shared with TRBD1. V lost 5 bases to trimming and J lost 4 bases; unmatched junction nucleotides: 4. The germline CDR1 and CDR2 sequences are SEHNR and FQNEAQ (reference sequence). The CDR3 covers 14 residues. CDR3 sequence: CASSRTGGRETQYF. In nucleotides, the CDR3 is TGTGCCAGCAGCCGGACAGGGGGTAGAGAGACCCAGTACTTC.

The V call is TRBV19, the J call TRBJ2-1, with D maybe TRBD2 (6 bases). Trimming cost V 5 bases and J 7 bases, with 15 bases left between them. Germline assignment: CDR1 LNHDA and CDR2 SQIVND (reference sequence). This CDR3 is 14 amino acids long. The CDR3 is CASSPLGTRNEQFF. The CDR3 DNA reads TGTGCCAGTAGTCCTCTCGGGACTCGGAATGAGCAGTTCTTC.